This T cell receptor (beta chain) appears in the sequencing data of a study of shared clonotypes between healthy human individuals. The healthy adult donors were HIV-negative and reported no recent acute infections or vaccinations. Measured with immunoSEQ multiplex PCR; TCRdb has only the in-frame clones, and not every one. The sample has about 1.5 million clones; 95% to 99% are singletons. Study-level points and caveats: Naive CD4 clonotype sharing across several donors was roughly 5%. In the sorted subsets, rarefaction showed sequencing was incomplete despite large depth.

On this clone itself: The target antigen is unknown.

The CDR3 consists of 12 residues. Germline CDR1 and CDR2: SGHNT and YYREEE (reference sequence). The V gene lost 10 bases and the J gene lost 6 bases, with 16 bases spanning the gap. The clonotype comes from a man aged 30-40 years in good health. This rearrangement joins TRBV5-4 to TRBJ1-1; possible D gene TRBD1, 5 bases. Sequenced input: naive CD4+ T cells sorted from blood. This sample's subset: CD45RA+ positively selected. The CDR3 DNA reads TGTGCCGGACACCGTAACGGCGCTGAAGCTTTCTTT. It specifies CAGHRNGAEAFF.